Below, 23 T cell receptor beta chains from the same sample are listed, as sequenced in a study of OX40 agonist ivuxolimab in advanced cancers. Some clones are missing from TCRdb's copy, which holds only in-frame ones; the method was immunoSEQ multiplex PCR. The sample carries 70,000 or so clones, around 83% recorded once. The sample in question was CD4+ or CD8+ T cells sorted from blood, obtained in a trial of the OX40 agonist ivuxolimab. The receptors here all came from an adult with an advanced solid tumor such as melanoma, head and neck, liver or kidney cancer.

The rearrangement links TRBV15 to TRBJ1-2; 11 nucleotides line up with TRBD1. Germline values: CDR1 LNHNV, CDR2 YYDKDF (reference sequence). V shed 5 bases, J shed 7 bases, and the junction held 6 bases outside the gene matches. This CDR3 spans 14 amino acids. The chain's CDR3 is CATSGGQGAAGYTF. As DNA, the CDR3 is TGTGCCACCAGCGGAGGACAGGGGGCAGCTGGCTACACCTTC.

The J gene is TRBJ2-1, the V gene TRBV6-1; TRBD2 is a possible D gene (5 bases). V gave up 4 bases and J gave up 0 bases, with 13 bases separating them. Per the germline V gene, CDR1 is MNHNS and CDR2 is SASEGT. The CDR3 is 16 amino acids. In nucleotides, the CDR3 is TGTGCCAGCAGTGTCGTAGCGCCTAGCTCCTACAATGAGCAGTTCTTC. Protein product: CASSVVAPSSYNEQFF.

The V gene is TRBV30, the J gene TRBJ1-5, with TRBD1 identical over 8 bases. This CDR3 contains 14 residues. Germline V gene lookup returns CDR1 GTSNPN and CDR2 SVGIG (reference sequence). The junction had 4 bases not matched to a gene; V was cut back by 0 bases and J by 6 bases. DNA for the CDR3: TGTGCCTGGAGTGTGGGTACAGGGGGTCAGCCCCAGCATTTT. Translating it yields CAWSVGTGGQPQHF.

Here the CDR3 reads CASSYGGYSNQPQHF. The DNA for the CDR3 is TGTGCCAGCAGCTATGGAGGGTATAGCAATCAGCCCCAGCATTTT. The V and J genes are TRBV7-2 and TRBJ1-5; D is undetermined. The CDR3 runs 15 residues. Between the trimmed V and J ends, which lost 4 bases and 0 bases, there was a span of 10 bases. From germline, CDR1 is SGHTA and CDR2 FQGNSA.

The chain is built from TRBV6-6 and TRBJ1-5, with TRBD1 matching 10 bases. This CDR3 has 16 residues. Germline V gene lookup returns CDR1 MNHNY and CDR2 SVGAGI (reference sequence). J gave up 5 bases and V 2 bases, and 6 bases lay outside the gene matches. The CDR3 DNA follows: TGTGCCAGCAGTTACGGCGACAGGGGGCGCGATCAGCCCCAGCATTTT. Amino acids: CASSYGDRGRDQPQHF.

V gene TRBV19 combines with J gene TRBJ2-1, with D perhaps being TRBD1 or TRBD2 (7 bases each). CDR3 length equals 15 residues. Germline V gene lookup returns CDR1 LNHDA and CDR2 SQIVND (reference sequence). Trimming took 8 bases from V and 5 from J, leaving 19 bases between them. The DNA of the CDR3 is TGTGCCAGTCAGGGGGTTGGCGGGGGAAACAATGAGCAGTTCTTC. Protein product: CASQGVGGGNNEQFF. Full variable domain (outside the CDR3, taken from reference TRBV19 and TRBJ2-1): DGGITQSPKYLFRKEGQNVTLSCEQNLNHDAMYWYRQDPGQGLRLIYYSQIVNDFQKGDIAEGYSVSREKKESFPLTVTSAQKNPTAFYLCASQGVGGGNNEQFFGPGTRLTVL.

A single count supports this clone. The chain joins TRBV7-9 to TRBJ2-2; 8 positions agree with TRBD2. Unmatched junction bases numbered 3, after V lost 2 bases and J lost 1 base. CDR3 length equals 16 residues. CDR1 SEHNR and CDR2 FQNEAQ come from the germline V gene (reference sequence). The CDR3 sequence is CASSLTTSGNTGELFF. The CDR3 region has the DNA TGTGCCAGCAGCTTAACAACTAGCGGGAACACCGGGGAGCTGTTTTTT.

This chain connects TRBV19 to TRBJ1-1; no clear D. The CDR3 loop spans 15 amino acids. Germline CDR1 LNHDA, CDR2 SQIVND (reference sequence). Between the trimmed V and J ends, which lost 7 bases and 6 bases, there was a span of 21 bases. The CDR3 protein is CASTSTALKKAEAFF. As DNA, the CDR3 is TGTGCCAGTACCTCGACCGCCCTTAAAAAAGCTGAAGCTTTCTTT.

For this clone: Given the absence of the conserved phenylalanine or tryptophan at the CDR3 end, a read error is likely. No DNA is shown, since the ends of the CDR3 on it are uncertain; the CDR3 is the one TCRdb lists. The chain joins TRBV6-5 to TRBJ2-7. CDR1 is MNHEY, CDR2 SVGAGI, per germline. A total of 11 residues make up the CDR3, ends included. Here the CDR3 reads CASSSGTANGL.

This chain links TRBV4-2 with TRBJ2-4; TRBD1 is a possible D gene (7 bases). CDR1 is LGHNA and CDR2 is YNFKEQ in the germline V gene. The CDR3 extends over 17 amino acids. V gave up 0 bases and J gave up 1 base, with 13 bases separating them. The CDR3 sequence is CASSQDFAGGAKNIQYF. Here the CDR3 DNA reads TGTGCCAGCAGCCAAGATTTTGCAGGGGGGGCCAAAAACATTCAGTACTTC.

The V gene is TRBV2, the J gene TRBJ2-3; no clear D. There are 13 residues in the CDR3. The germline V gene has CDR1 SNHLY and CDR2 FYNNEI. The V end was cut by 6 bases, the J end by 2 bases, with 9 bases between. CDR3 loop: CASSGFLTDTQYF. The DNA of the CDR3 is TGTGCCAGCAGCGGGTTCCTCACAGATACGCAGTATTTT. The full variable domain, its missing parts supplied by reference TRBV2 and TRBJ2-3, is EPEVTQTPSHQVTQMGQEVILRCVPISNHLYFYWYRQILGQKVEFLVSFYNNEISEKSEIFDDQFSVERPDGSNFTLKIRSTKLEDSAMYFCASSGFLTDTQYFGPGTRLTVL.

J is TRBJ1-1 and V is TRBV6-5; D may be TRBD1 (6 bases). Trimming cost V 7 bases and J 1 base, with 13 bases left between them. The CDR3 covers 14 residues. CDR1 is MNHEY, CDR2 SVGAGI, per germline. CDR3 DNA sequence: TGTGCCAGCAAGGCGGCAGGGGCGAACACTGAAGCTTTCTTT. Its translation: CASKAAGANTEAFF.

This chain uses TRBV27 with TRBJ1-5; TRBD1 agrees at 7 bases. This CDR3 is 16 amino acids long. CDR1 and CDR2 (germline): MNHEY, SMNVEV (reference sequence). Losses at the gene ends were 11 bases for V and 3 bases for J; bases not matched to a gene: 16. DNA for the CDR3: TGTGCCTCAATGACCCTCCGGGACAGAGACAATCAGCCCCAGCATTTT. Amino acids: CASMTLRDRDNQPQHF.

This clone has more than one count but fewer than ten. This CDR3 is CASRGGGADTQYF. In DNA, the CDR3 is TGTGCCAGCCGGGGGGGTGGAGCAGATACGCAGTATTTT. The chain recombines TRBV6-6 with TRBJ2-3, with TRBD2 matching over 8 bases. The CDR3 sequence is 13 residues long. The V and J ends lost 8 bases and 4 bases, in that order; junction bases with no gene match: 5. From germline, CDR1 is MNHNY and CDR2 SVGAGI (reference sequence).

The rearrangement links TRBV6-5 to TRBJ1-5; D may be TRBD1 (5 bases). Trimming pared 2 bases from V and 3 bases from J, leaving 11 bases between. The germline V gene encodes CDR1 MNHEY and CDR2 SVGAGI. CDR3 size: 15 residues. CDR3 amino acids: CASSYGTDNNQPQHF. The CDR3 bases are TGTGCCAGCAGTTACGGGACGGACAACAATCAGCCCCAGCATTTT.

The J gene is TRBJ2-7, the V gene TRBV6-5; TRBD1 is a possible D gene (6 bases). CDR3 length equals 13 residues. CDR1 MNHEY and CDR2 SVGAGI come from the germline V gene. V was cut by 7 bases and J by 4 bases, with 14 bases left in between. CDR3 sequence (DNA): TGTGCCAGCAACACCCATCAGGGGTACGAGCAGTACTTC. Protein sequence: CASNTHQGYEQYF.

V usage is TRBV19 and J usage is TRBJ2-6, with D perhaps matching TRBD1 (5 bases). Germline V gene sequence: CDR1 LNHDA, CDR2 SQIVND (reference sequence). The CDR3 extends over 15 amino acids. With 4 bases removed from V and 2 bases from J, the gap between germline ends came to 9 bases. CDR3 in amino acids: CASSRTGAGANVLTF. As DNA, the CDR3 is TGTGCCAGTAGTAGAACAGGTGCTGGGGCCAACGTCCTGACTTTC.

Details on this clone: Other DNA sequences in this specimen translate into the identical CDR3. This sequence joins TRBV9 and TRBJ2-7, with D perhaps TRBD1 or TRBD2 (7 bases each). V was trimmed by 0 bases and J by 7 bases, leaving 14 bases between them. The CDR3 totals 14 residues. In germline, CDR1 is SGDLS, CDR2 YYNGEE. The DNA for the CDR3 is TGTGCCAGCAGCGTAGGTCAGGGGGGGAGAGAGCAGTACTTC. Amino acids: CASSVGQGGREQYF.

In the case of this clone: Its ends do not fully match the called genes, so a read error is possible. The genes are TRBV6-1 and TRBJ1-6; 7 positions match TRBD1. CDR1 is MNHNS, CDR2 SASEGT, per germline. This CDR3 is built from 13 residues. The DNA of the CDR3 is TGTGCCAGCATGGGGGGGACAGATTCACCCCTCCGCTTT. Encoded protein: CASMGGTDSPLRF.

On this clone: The junction shows a germline mismatch at one end, possibly a read error. The V call is TRBV5-5, the J call TRBJ2-5; D is possibly TRBD2 (6 bases). Germline V lookup: CDR1 SGHKS, CDR2 YYEKEE (reference sequence). The CDR3 spans 14 residues. This CDR3 is CASTLRRGGETQYF. As DNA, the CDR3 is TGTGCCAGCACCTTGAGGAGGGGCGGAGAGACCCAGTACTTC.

The chain uses TRBV19 and TRBJ1-5, with 8 bases fitting TRBD1. The CDR3 length is 16 residues. The J segment lost 4 bases and the V segment lost 3 bases, leaving 8 bases of the junction unmatched. The V gene's germline CDR1 is LNHDA and CDR2 SQIVND (reference sequence). The CDR3 protein is CASSIRTGSYNQPQHF. DNA of the CDR3: TGTGCCAGTAGTATTAGGACAGGGTCCTATAATCAGCCCCAGCATTTT.

This chain links TRBV28 with TRBJ2-7, with 7 bases lining up with TRBD2. J gave up 5 bases and V 6 bases, and 7 bases lay outside the gene matches. CDR3 length: 13 residues. CDR1 and CDR2 from the germline V gene are MDHEN and SYDVKM. In DNA form, the CDR3 reads TGTGCCAGCAGCACACGAGCGGGAAACGAGCAGTACTTC. This gives the protein CASSTRAGNEQYF.

In DNA form, the CDR3 reads TGCAGCGTTCCTAACGGTGCTACCGAGGGGGAGCAGTACTTC. Protein product: CSVPNGATEGEQYF. This chain joins TRBV29-1 and TRBJ2-7; D could derive from TRBD1 or TRBD2 (5 bases each). CDR1 SQVTM and CDR2 ANQGSEA come from the germline V gene. The CDR3 totals 14 residues. Trimming left V 5 bases short and J 7 bases short, with 21 bases between.